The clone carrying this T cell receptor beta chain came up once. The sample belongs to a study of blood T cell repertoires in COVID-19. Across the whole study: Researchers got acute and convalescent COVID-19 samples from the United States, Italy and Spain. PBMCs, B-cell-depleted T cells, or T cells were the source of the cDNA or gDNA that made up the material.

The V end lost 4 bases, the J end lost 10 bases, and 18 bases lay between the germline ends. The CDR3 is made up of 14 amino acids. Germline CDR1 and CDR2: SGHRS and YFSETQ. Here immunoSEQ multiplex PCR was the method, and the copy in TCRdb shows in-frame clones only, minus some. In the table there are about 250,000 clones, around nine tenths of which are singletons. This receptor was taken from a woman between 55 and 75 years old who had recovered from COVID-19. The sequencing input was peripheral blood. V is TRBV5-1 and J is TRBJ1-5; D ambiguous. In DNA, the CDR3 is TGCGCCAGCAGCACCGCAGGACCCTCGGGACCCCAGCATTTT. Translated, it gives CASSTAGPSGPQHF.